This T cell receptor beta chain was profiled in a study of control samples from healthy donors and cancer patients. Trimming took 1 base from V and 5 from J, leaving 8 bases between them. The CDR3 consists of 13 residues. Using immunoSEQ multiplex PCR, the repertoire was profiled, and TCRdb retains in-frame clones only, with some absent. Among roughly 100,000 clones listed, more than 85% were seen once. Sequencing used blood. This TCR came from a woman aged 30 to 39 in good health. The chain combines TRBV12-3 or TRBV12-4 with TRBJ1-2; unclear D gene. CDR3 residues: CASSLVSDYGYTF. The DNA of the CDR3 is TGTGCCAGCAGTTTAGTCTCAGATTATGGCTACACCTTC.